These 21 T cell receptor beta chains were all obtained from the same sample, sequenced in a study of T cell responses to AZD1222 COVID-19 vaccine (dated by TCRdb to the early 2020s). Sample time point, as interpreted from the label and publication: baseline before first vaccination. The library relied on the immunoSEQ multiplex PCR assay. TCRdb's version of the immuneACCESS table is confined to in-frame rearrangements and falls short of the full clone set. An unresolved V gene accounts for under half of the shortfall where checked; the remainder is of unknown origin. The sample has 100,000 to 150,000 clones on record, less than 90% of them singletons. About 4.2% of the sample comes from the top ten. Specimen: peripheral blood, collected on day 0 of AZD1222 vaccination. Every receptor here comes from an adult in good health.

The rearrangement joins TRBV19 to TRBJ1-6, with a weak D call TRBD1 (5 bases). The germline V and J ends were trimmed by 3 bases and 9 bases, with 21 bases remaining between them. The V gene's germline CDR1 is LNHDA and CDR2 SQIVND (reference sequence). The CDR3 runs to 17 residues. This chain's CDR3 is CASSIGRGAGASSPLHF. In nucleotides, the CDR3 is TGTGCCAGTAGTATTGGGAGGGGCGCCGGGGCGAGTTCACCCCTCCACTTT.

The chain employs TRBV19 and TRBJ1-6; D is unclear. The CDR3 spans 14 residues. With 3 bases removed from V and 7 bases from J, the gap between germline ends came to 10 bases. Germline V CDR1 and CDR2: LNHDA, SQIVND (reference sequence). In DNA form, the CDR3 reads TGTGCCAGTAGTATGGCGGCGGAGAATTCACCCCTCCACTTT. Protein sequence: CASSMAAENSPLHF.

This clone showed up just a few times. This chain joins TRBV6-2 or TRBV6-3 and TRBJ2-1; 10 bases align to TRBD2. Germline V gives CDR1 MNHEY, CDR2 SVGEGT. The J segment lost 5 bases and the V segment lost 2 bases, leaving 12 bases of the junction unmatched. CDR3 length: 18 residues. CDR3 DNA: TGTGCCAGCAGTTACGCAACCTCTAGCGGGGGACAAAACAATGAGCAGTTCTTC. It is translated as CASSYATSSGGQNNEQFF.

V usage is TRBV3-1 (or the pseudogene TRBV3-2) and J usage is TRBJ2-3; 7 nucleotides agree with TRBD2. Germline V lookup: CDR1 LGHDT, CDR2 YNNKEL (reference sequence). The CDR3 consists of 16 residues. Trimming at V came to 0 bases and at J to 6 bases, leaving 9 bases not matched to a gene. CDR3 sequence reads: CASSQESWGEGDTQYF. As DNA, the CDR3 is TGTGCCAGCAGCCAAGAATCGTGGGGGGAGGGGGATACGCAGTATTTT.

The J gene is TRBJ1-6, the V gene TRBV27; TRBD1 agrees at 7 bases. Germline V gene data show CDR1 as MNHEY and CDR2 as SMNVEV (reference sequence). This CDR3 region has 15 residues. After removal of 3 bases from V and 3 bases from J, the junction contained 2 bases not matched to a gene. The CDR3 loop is CASSFGTDYNSPLHF. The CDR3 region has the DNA TGTGCCAGCAGTTTTGGGACAGACTATAATTCACCCCTCCACTTT.

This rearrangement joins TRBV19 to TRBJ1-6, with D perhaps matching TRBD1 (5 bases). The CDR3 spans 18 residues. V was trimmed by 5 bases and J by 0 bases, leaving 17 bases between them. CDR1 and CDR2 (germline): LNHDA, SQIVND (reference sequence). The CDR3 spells CASSFPPGGSSYNSPLHF. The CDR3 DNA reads TGTGCCAGTAGTTTCCCCCCGGGGGGGAGCTCCTATAATTCACCCCTCCACTTT.

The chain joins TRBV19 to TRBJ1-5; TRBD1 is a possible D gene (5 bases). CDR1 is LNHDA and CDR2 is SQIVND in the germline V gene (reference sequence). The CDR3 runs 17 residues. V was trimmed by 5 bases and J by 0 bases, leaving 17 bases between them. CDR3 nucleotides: TGTGCCAGTAGTTCCCGGCGGGGGGGATATAGCAATCAGCCCCAGCATTTT. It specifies CASSSRRGGYSNQPQHF.

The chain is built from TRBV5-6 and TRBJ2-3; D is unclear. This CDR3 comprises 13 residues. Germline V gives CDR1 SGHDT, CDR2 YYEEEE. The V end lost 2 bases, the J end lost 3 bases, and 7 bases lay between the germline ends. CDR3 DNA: TGTGCCAGCAGCTTTGACATAACAGATACGCAGTATTTT. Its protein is CASSFDITDTQYF.

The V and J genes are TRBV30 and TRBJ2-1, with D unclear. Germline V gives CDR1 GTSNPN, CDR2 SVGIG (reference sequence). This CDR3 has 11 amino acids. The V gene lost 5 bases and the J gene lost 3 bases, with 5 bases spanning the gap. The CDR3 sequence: CAWASYNEQFF. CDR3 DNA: TGTGCCTGGGCGAGCTACAATGAGCAGTTCTTC.

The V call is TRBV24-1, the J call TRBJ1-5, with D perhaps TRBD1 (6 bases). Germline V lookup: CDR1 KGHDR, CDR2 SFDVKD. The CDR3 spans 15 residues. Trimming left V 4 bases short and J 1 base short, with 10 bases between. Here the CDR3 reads CATSEGTTSNQPQHF. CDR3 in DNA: TGTGCCACCAGTGAGGGGACAACCAGCAATCAGCCCCAGCATTTT.

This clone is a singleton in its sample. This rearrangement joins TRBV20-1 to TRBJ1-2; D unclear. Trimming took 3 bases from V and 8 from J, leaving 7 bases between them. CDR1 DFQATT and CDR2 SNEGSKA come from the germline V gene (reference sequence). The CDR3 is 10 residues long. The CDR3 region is CSARGGGYTF. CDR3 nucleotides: TGCAGTGCTAGGGGAGGGGGCTACACCTTC.

The CDR3 DNA is TGTGCCAGCAGTACGATGAACACCGGGGAGCTGTTTTTT. Its translation is CASSTMNTGELFF. The V gene is TRBV6-1, the J gene TRBJ2-2; no clear D gene. The germline V gene encodes CDR1 MNHNS and CDR2 SASEGT. The CDR3 is 13 amino acids. V lost 5 bases and J lost 1, with 5 bases in between.

In DNA form, the CDR3 reads TGTGCCAGCAGCTTAGGCGGGAACTATGGCTACACCTTC. Residues: CASSLGGNYGYTF. The chain uses TRBV7-2 and TRBJ1-2; D is ambiguous. The CDR3 is made up of 13 amino acids. Germline loops: CDR1 SGHTA, CDR2 FQGNSA. The V and J ends lost 1 base and 2 bases respectively, with 5 bases between them. The complete variable domain, with remaining parts taken from reference TRBV7-2 and TRBJ1-2, reads GAGVSQSPSNKVTEKGKDVELRCDPISGHTALYWYRQSLGQGLEFLIYFQGNSAPDKSGLPSDRFSAERTGGSVSTLTIQRTQQEDSAVYLCASSLGGNYGYTFGSGTRLTVV.

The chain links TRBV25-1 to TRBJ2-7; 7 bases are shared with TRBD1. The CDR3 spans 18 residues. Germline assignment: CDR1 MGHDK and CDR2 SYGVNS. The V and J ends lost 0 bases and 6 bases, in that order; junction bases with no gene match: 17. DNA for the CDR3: TGTGCCAGCAGTGAATACGTTTCCGAGAGGGGGCATATTGGCGAGCAGTACTTC. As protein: CASSEYVSERGHIGEQYF.

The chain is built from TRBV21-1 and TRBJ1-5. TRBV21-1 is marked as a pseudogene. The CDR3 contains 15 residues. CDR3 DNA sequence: TGTGCCAGCGGTCCGGTGGAGGTCGGCAATCAGCCCCAGCATTTT. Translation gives CASGPVEVGNQPQHF.

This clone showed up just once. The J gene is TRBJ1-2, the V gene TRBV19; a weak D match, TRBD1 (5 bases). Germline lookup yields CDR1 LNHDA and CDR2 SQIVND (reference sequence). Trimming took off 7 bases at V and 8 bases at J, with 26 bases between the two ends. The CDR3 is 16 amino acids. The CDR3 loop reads CASTPLKGNTTRGYTF. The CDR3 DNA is TGTGCCAGTACCCCCCTGAAGGGGAATACAACTCGGGGCTACACCTTC.

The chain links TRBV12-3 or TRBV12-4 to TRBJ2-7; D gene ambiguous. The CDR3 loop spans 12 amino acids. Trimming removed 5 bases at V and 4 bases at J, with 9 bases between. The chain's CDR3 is CASSTAIYEQYF. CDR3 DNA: TGTGCCAGCAGTACCGCTATATACGAGCAGTACTTC.

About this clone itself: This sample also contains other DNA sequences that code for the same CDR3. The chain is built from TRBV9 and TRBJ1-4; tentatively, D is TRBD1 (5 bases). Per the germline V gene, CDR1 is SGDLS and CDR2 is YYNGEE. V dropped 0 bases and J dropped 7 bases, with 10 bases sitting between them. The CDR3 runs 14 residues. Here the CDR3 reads CASSVGQGGEKLFF. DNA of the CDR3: TGTGCCAGCAGCGTAGGGCAGGGTGGTGAAAAACTGTTTTTT.

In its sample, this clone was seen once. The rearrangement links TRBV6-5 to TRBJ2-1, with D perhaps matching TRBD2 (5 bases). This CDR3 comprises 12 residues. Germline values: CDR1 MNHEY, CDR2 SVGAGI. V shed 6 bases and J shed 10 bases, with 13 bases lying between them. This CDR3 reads CASRPDGGEQFF. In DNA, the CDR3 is TGTGCCAGCAGGCCGGACGGCGGGGAGCAGTTCTTC.

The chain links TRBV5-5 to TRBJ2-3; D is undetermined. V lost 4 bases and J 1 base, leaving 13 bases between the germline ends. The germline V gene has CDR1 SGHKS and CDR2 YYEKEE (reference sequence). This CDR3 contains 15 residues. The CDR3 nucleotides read TGTGCCAGCAGCCTCGATGTAGTAGGCACAGATACGCAGTATTTT. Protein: CASSLDVVGTDTQYF.

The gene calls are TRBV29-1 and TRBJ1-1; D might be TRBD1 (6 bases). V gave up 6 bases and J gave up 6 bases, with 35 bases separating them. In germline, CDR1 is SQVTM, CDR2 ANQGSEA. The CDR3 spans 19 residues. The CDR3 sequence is CSVGHRSQGRGPVGSEAFF. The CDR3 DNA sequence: TGCAGCGTGGGTCATCGAAGTCAGGGTCGGGGGCCGGTAGGGTCTGAAGCTTTCTTT.